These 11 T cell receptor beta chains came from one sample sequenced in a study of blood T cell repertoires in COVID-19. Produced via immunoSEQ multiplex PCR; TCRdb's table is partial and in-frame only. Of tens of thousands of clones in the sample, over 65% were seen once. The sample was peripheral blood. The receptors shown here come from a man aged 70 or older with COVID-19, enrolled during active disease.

CDR3: CANKEGLNTEAFF. CDR3 nucleotides: TGTGCTAATAAGGAGGGCCTGAACACTGAAGCTTTCTTT. The chain links TRBV9 to TRBJ1-1; D is uncertain. The germline CDR1 and CDR2 sequences are SGDLS and YYNGEE. The CDR3 spans 13 residues.

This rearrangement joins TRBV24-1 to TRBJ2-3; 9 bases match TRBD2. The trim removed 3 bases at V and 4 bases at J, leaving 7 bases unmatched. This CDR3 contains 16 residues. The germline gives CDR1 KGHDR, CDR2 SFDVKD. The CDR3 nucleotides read TGTGCCACCAGTGATACCCGAGCGGGAGGACCAGATACGCAGTATTTT. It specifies CATSDTRAGGPDTQYF.

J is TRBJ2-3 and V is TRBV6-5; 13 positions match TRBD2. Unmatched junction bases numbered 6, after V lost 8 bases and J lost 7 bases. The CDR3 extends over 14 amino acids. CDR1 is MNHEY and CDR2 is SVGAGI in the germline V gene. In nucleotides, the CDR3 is TGTGCCAGCGGACTAGCGGGAGCACCTAATACGCAGTATTTT. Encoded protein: CASGLAGAPNTQYF.

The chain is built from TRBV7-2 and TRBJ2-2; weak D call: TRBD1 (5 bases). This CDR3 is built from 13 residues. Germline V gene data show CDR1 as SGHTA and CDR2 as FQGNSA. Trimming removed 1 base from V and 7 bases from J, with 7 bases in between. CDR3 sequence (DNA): TGTGCCAGCAGCTTAGATCAGGGCGGGGAGCTGTTTTTT. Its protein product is CASSLDQGGELFF.

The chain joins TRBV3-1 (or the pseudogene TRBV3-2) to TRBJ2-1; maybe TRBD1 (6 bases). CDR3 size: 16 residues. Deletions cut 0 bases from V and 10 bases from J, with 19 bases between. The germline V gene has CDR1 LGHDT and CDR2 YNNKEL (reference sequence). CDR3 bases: TGTGCCAGCAGCCAAGATTTTCGCGACAGGTTAGGGGAGCAGTTCTTC. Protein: CASSQDFRDRLGEQFF.

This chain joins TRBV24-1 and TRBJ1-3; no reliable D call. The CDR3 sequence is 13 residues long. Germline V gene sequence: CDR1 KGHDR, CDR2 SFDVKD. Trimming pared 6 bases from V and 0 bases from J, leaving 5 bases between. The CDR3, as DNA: TGTGCCACCAGTAGGAGCTCTGGAAACACCATATATTTT. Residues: CATSRSSGNTIYF.

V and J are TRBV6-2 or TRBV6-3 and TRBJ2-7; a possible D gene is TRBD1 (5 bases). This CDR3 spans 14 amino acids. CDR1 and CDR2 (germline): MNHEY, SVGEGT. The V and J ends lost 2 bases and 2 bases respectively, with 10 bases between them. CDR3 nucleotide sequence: TGTGCCAGCAGTTACCAGACAGCCACCTACGAGCAGTACTTC. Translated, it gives CASSYQTATYEQYF.

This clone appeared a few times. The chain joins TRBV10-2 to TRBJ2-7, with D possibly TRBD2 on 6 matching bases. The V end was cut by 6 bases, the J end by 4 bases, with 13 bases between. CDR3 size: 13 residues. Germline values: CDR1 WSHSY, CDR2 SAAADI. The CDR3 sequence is CASRPGALYEQYF. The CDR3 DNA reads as TGCGCCAGCAGGCCGGGAGCGCTTTACGAGCAGTACTTC.

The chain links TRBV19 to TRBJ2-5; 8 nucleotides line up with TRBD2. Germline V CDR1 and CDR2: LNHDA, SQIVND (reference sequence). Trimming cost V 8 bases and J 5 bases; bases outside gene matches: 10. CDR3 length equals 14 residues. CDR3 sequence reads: CASARPGGPETQYF. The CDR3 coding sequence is TGTGCCAGTGCCAGGCCGGGAGGGCCTGAGACCCAGTACTTC.

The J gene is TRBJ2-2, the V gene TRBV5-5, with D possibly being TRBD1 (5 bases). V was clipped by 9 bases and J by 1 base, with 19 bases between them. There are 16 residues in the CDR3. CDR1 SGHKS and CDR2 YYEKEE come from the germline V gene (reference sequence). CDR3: CATNPRRGGNTGELFF. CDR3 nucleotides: TGTGCCACCAACCCCCGTAGGGGTGGGAACACCGGGGAGCTGTTTTTT.

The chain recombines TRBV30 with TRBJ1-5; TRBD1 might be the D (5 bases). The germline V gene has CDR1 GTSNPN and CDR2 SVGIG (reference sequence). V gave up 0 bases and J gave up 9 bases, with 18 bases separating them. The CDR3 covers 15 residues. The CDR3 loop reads CAWSVGGTVGSPQHF. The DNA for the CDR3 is TGTGCCTGGAGTGTCGGGGGAACGGTCGGCTCGCCCCAGCATTTT.